Given below is one T cell receptor (beta chain) in context. No antigen is known for it. These data belong to a study of shared clonotypes between healthy human individuals. Study information: Those who served as donors were a couple of women and a few men between the ages of 18 and 49. Study conclusions and caveats: Clonotype sharing levels among donors were expected to vary with sequencing depth. For naive CD4 cells, roughly 4.6% of clonotypes were shared across a handful of donors.

Splitting the CD4+ cells yielded a CD45RA+ naive subset and a CD45RA-negative memory subset. Only in-frame clones appear in the TCRdb table, and some are missing; sequencing was by immunoSEQ multiplex PCR. Among over a million clones listed, 75% to 80% were seen once. Trimming removed 5 bases from V and 0 bases from J; junction bases left unmatched: 1. This CDR3 comprises 15 residues. The germline V gene has CDR1 SEHNR and CDR2 FQNEAQ (reference sequence). The gene calls are TRBV7-9 and TRBJ2-1; TRBD2 agrees at 10 bases. This TCR derives from a man aged 18 to 29 in good health. Some clones in this sample may be carry-over from other donors' samples. Sequencing was performed on memory CD4+ T cells from PBMCs. Regarding subset: CD45RA-negative fraction. The CDR3 DNA is TGTGCCAGCAGCCGACTAGCGGGCTCCTACAATGAGCAGTTCTTC. It yields the protein CASSRLAGSYNEQFF.